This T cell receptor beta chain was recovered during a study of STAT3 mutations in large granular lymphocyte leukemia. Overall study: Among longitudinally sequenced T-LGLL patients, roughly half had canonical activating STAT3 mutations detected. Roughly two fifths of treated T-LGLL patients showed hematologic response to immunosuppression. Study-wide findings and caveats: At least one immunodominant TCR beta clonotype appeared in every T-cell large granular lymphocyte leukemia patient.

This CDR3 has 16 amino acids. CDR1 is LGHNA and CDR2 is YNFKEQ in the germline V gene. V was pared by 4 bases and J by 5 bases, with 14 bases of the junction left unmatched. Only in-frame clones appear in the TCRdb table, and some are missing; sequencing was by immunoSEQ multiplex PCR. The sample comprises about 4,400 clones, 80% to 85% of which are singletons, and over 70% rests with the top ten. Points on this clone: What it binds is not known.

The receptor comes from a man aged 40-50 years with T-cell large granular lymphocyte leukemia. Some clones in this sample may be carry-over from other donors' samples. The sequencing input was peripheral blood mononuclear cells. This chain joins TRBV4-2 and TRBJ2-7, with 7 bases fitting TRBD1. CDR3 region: CASSPLGQAEDDEQYF. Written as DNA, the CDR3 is TGTGCCAGCAGCCCACTCGGACAGGCCGAGGACGACGAGCAGTACTTC.